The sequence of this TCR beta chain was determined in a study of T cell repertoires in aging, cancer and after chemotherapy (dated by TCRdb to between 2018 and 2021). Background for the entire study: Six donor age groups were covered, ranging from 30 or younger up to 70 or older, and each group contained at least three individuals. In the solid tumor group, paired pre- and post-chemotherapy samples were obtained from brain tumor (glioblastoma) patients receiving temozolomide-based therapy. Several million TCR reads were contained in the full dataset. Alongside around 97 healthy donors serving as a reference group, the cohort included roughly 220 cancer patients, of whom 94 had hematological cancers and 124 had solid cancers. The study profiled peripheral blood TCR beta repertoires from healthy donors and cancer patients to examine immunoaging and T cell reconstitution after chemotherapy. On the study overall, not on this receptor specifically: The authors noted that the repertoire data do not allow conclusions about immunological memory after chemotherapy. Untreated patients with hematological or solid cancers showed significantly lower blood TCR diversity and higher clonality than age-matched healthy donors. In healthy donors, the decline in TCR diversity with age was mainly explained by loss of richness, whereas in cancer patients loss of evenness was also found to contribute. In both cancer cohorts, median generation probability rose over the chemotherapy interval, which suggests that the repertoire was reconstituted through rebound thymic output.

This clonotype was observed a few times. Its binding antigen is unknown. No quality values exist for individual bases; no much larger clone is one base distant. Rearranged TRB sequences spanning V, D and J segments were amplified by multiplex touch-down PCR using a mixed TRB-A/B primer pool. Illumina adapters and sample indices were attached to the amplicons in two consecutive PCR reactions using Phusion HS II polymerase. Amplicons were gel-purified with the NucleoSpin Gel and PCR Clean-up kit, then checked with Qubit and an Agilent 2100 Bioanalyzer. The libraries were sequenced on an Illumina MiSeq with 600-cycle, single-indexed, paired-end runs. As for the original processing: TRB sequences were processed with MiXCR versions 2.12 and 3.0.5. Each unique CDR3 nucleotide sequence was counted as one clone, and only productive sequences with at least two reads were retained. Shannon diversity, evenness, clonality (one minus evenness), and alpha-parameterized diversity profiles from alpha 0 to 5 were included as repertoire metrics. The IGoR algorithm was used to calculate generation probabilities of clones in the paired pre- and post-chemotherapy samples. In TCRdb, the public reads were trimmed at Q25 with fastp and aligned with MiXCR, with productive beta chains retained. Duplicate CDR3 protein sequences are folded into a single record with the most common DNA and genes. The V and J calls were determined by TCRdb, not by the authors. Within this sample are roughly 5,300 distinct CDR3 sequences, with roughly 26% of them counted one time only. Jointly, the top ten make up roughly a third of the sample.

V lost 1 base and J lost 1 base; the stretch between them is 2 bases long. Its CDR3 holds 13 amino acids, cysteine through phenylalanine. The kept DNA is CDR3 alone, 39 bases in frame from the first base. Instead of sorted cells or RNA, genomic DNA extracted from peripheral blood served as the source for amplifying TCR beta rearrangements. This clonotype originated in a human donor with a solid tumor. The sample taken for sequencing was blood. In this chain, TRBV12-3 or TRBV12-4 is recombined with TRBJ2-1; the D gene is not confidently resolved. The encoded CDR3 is CASSLVSYNEQFF. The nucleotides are TGTGCCAGCAGTTTAGTATCCTACAATGAGCAGTTCTTC.